One sample yielded the 13 T cell receptor beta chains listed below, sequenced in a study of blood T cell repertoires in COVID-19. This table comes from immunoSEQ multiplex PCR, and its TCRdb copy is limited to in-frame clones, with some not included. The sample includes 300,000 to 400,000 clones, about four fifths of them seen just once. Sequences were obtained from peripheral blood. The origin of the receptors is a man aged 25-45 years with active or convalescent COVID-19.

This clone was seen a few times. The chain couples TRBV28 to TRBJ2-7; TRBD1 matches 7 bases. Germline CDR1 is MDHEN and CDR2 is SYDVKM. Trimming at V came to 7 bases and at J to 5 bases, leaving 11 bases not matched to a gene. This CDR3 region has 14 residues. The CDR3 DNA sequence: TGTGCCAGCAAAACTGAACAGGGGTCCCACGAGCAGTACTTC. Its protein is CASKTEQGSHEQYF.

The count of this clone is one. The gene calls are TRBV7-9 and TRBJ2-3, with D possibly matching TRBD2 (6 bases). This CDR3 has 17 amino acids. Germline V gene lookup returns CDR1 SEHNR and CDR2 FQNEAQ (reference sequence). Trimming cost V 7 bases and J 3 bases, with 23 bases left between them. CDR3 amino acids: CASILLTGSGVTDTQYF. Written as DNA, the CDR3 is TGTGCCAGCATCCTTCTAACTGGGTCGGGAGTAACAGATACGCAGTATTTT.

The V gene is TRBV5-1, the J gene TRBJ1-3; D gene uncertain. V shed 1 base and J shed 4 bases, with 9 bases lying between them. Germline V lookup: CDR1 SGHRS, CDR2 YFSETQ. The CDR3 consists of 14 residues. Here the CDR3 reads CASSLTPYGNTIYF. Written as DNA, the CDR3 is TGCGCCAGCAGCTTGACTCCTTACGGAAACACCATATATTTT.

The rearrangement uses TRBV5-1 and TRBJ2-3; D uncertain. The CDR3 consists of 14 residues. Trimming cost V 3 bases and J 0 bases, with 8 bases left between them. The germline V gene encodes CDR1 SGHRS and CDR2 YFSETQ. The CDR3 DNA reads as TGCGCCAGCAGCTACCTTGAGAGCACAGATACGCAGTATTTT. Translated: CASSYLESTDTQYF.

This clone came up a few times. This sequence joins TRBV13 and TRBJ2-2; 10 bases are a match to TRBD2. The J segment lost 6 bases and the V segment lost 5 bases, leaving 9 bases of the junction unmatched. Germline lookup yields CDR1 PRHDT and CDR2 FYEKMQ (reference sequence). This CDR3 has 16 amino acids. The CDR3 region has the DNA TGTGCCAGCAGCCCCCTAGCGGGAGAAATGGCCGGGGAGCTGTTTTTT. Translated, it gives CASSPLAGEMAGELFF.

J is TRBJ1-1 and V is TRBV10-1; maybe TRBD1 (5 bases). Germline CDR1 WNHNN, CDR2 SYGVQD (reference sequence). CDR3 length equals 14 residues. V dropped 6 bases and J dropped 1 base, with 12 bases sitting between them. CDR3 in DNA: TGCGCCAGCAGCCCTTGTCAGGGGAACACTGAAGCTTTCTTT. Its protein is CASSPCQGNTEAFF.

The chain carries TRBV7-3 and TRBJ2-3; 11 positions match TRBD1. Germline V gene lookup returns CDR1 SGHTA and CDR2 FQGTGA. V lost 4 bases to trimming and J lost 4 bases; unmatched junction nucleotides: 10. CDR3 length: 17 residues. The CDR3 sequence is CASSYSRDRGFADTQYF. CDR3 sequence (DNA): TGTGCCAGCAGCTATTCCCGGGACAGGGGGTTTGCAGATACGCAGTATTTT.

This chain links TRBV12-3 or TRBV12-4 with TRBJ2-5; TRBD2 aligns across 8 bases. The CDR3 extends over 13 amino acids. With 1 base clipped from V and 7 bases from J, the junction kept 2 bases outside the gene matches. In nucleotides, the CDR3 is TGTGCCAGCAGTTTAGAGCGGGAGTCGACCCAGTACTTC. Translation gives CASSLERESTQYF.

The chain carries TRBV5-4 and TRBJ1-3, with D hard to call. This CDR3 is built from 15 residues. V was clipped by 0 bases and J by 4 bases, with 11 bases between them. Per germline, CDR1 SGHNT and CDR2 YYREEE (reference sequence). CDR3 residues: CASSLATREGNTIYF. The CDR3 nucleotides are TGTGCCAGCAGCTTGGCGACAAGGGAGGGAAACACCATATATTTT.

V gene TRBV29-1 combines with J gene TRBJ2-1; 16 bases agree with TRBD2. The length of the CDR3 is 15 residues. V shed 6 bases, J shed 7 bases, and the junction held 6 bases outside the gene matches. The germline gives CDR1 SQVTM, CDR2 ANQGSEA. The CDR3 spells CSVGTSGGAGNEQFF. The CDR3 DNA is TGCAGCGTCGGGACTAGCGGGGGGGCCGGGAATGAGCAGTTCTTC.

This clone turned up a few times. This rearrangement joins TRBV7-2 to TRBJ1-2, with 8 bases matching TRBD1. The CDR3 is 12 amino acids. Germline CDR1 and CDR2: SGHTA and FQGNSA. V shed 6 bases and J 8 bases; nucleotides not matched to a gene: 5. This chain's CDR3 is CASRIQGDGYTF. The CDR3 nucleotides are TGTGCCAGCAGGATACAGGGGGACGGCTACACCTTC.

The genes are TRBV15 and TRBJ2-7, with D possibly TRBD2 on 6 matching bases. V was cut by 5 bases and J by 2 bases, with 16 bases left in between. CDR1 is LNHNV and CDR2 is YYDKDF in the germline V gene (reference sequence). This CDR3 is built from 15 residues. The CDR3 protein is CATSGGLTSTYEQYF. In DNA form, the CDR3 reads TGTGCCACCAGCGGGGGACTTACTAGCACCTACGAGCAGTACTTC.

This clone appeared a few times. Other DNA sequences in this sample translate to the same CDR3. The chain employs TRBV29-1 and TRBJ2-3; no reliable D call. Trimming removed 0 bases from V and 6 bases from J, with 7 bases in between. CDR3 length: 12 amino acids. Germline V lookup: CDR1 SQVTM, CDR2 ANQGSEA. The CDR3 loop reads CSVEEPRDTQYF. The CDR3 nucleotides read TGCAGCGTTGAAGAGCCTAGGGATACGCAGTATTTT.